The present T cell receptor beta chain was sequenced within a study of blood T cell repertoires in COVID-19. Enrolled through a virtual design, the participants were between about 18 and 89 years of age and came from 24 US areas. In the authors' workflow: Amplification of reference gene primers was used by the study to estimate nucleated cell counts. Measured with immunoSEQ multiplex PCR; TCRdb has only the in-frame clones, and not every one. V and J calls and clone size come straight from that table; D and trimming were deduced from the DNA. Here the sample spans approximately 440,000 clones, about 92% being singletons. Losses at the gene ends were 4 bases for V and 5 bases for J; bases not matched to a gene: 4. This CDR3 comprises 14 residues. Per germline, CDR1 LGHDT and CDR2 YNNKEL (reference sequence).

This receptor was taken from a man younger than 35 who had recovered from COVID-19. Sequencing input: PBMCs or T cells enriched from blood (not recorded which). This chain connects TRBV3-1 (or the pseudogene TRBV3-2) to TRBJ1-5, with 8 nucleotides matching TRBD1. The CDR3 sequence: CASSRGQGDQPQHF. The CDR3 DNA reads TGTGCCAGCAGCCGTGGACAGGGCGATCAGCCCCAGCATTTT.